This T cell receptor beta chain was sequenced during a study of spatial heterogeneity in lung cancer. Study details: Where present, follow-up PBMC were sequenced a median of roughly 26 months after resection. An average of more than ten raw reads was observed per unique TCR and UMI combination.

Time point of the sample: blood at routine non-recurrence follow-up after resection. Tumor, nontumor lung or frozen PBMC supplied whole RNA that was sequenced unsorted. Using its own MiXCR run on the 5' RACE reads, TCRdb lists one record per CDR3 protein. The repertoire has about 52,000 distinct CDR3 sequences, 7.4% of them found once; the top ten carry 35%. Deletions cut 6 bases from V and 1 base from J, with 9 bases between. Looked up from germline, CDR1 is LGHDT and CDR2 is YNNKEL (reference sequence). The CDR3 loop spans 13 amino acids. Specimen: PBMCs, collected at follow-up. The chain couples TRBV3-1 to TRBJ1-1, with D perhaps TRBD1 (6 bases). The source is a female donor with early-stage non-small cell lung cancer. DNA of the CDR3: TGTGCCAGCAGAGGACAGAAGAACACTGAAGCTTTCTTT. It is translated as CASRGQKNTEAFF.